The rows below give T cell receptor beta chains drawn from one sample of a study of shared clonotypes between healthy human individuals. The data were produced by immunoSEQ multiplex PCR, yet TCRdb's version contains in-frame clones alone and is incomplete. Here the sample spans roughly 2,500,000 clones, 80% to 95% being singletons. The source material was naive CD4+ T cells from PBMCs. All receptors derive from a man aged 18 to 29 in good health. Some clones in this sample may be carry-over from other donors' samples. Both conserved end residues are part of each CDR3. The D gene is left open where the match is weak. The listing skips clone size in some rows; elsewhere it reads once, few, many or a size class.

v_gene,abundance,j_gene,d_gene,CDR3nt,CDR3aa
TRBV2,.,TRBJ2-7,.,TGTGCCAGCAGTGGGGTTGACCGAGCCTACGAGCAGTACTTC,CASSGVDRAYEQYF
TRBV6-6,.,TRBJ1-4,.,TGTGCCAGCACGTCCCGACAGGCAACTAATGAAAAACTGTTTTTT,CASTSRQATNEKLFF
TRBV28,.,TRBJ2-1,.,TGTGCCAGCAGTTTATGGCCCGAAGGGGCAGAGCAGTTCTTC,CASSLWPEGAEQFF
TRBV7-2,.,TRBJ2-2,TRBD2,TGTGCCAGCAGCCCTCGACCGGGGGGGATGGGCACCGGGGAGCTGTTTTTT,CASSPRPGGMGTGELFF
TRBV7-2,.,TRBJ2-5,.,TGTGCCAGCAGCCTTGGGGCGAGCCAGTACTTC,CASSLGASQYF
TRBV18,.,TRBJ2-2,.,TGTGCCAGCTCACCGCCCTCTTATCGGGGCACCGGGGAGCTGTTTTTT,CASSPPSYRGTGELFF
TRBV7-2,.,TRBJ1-5,TRBD1,TGTGCCAGCAGCTTAGCTCGGGACAGGGAGAGGAATCAGCCCCAGCATTTT,CASSLARDRERNQPQHF
TRBV19,.,TRBJ1-5,TRBD1,TGTGCCACACAAAACAGGGGGGGTCAGCCCCAGCATTTT,CATQNRGGQPQHF
TRBV28,.,TRBJ2-1,TRBD1,TGTGCCAGCGCACTCTTAGGGGGCTCAGCCAATGAGCAGTTCTTC,CASALLGGSANEQFF
TRBV9,.,TRBJ2-2,.,TGTGCCAGCAGCCCGGGACCCTCTCCCGGGGAGCTGTTTTTT,CASSPGPSPGELFF
TRBV28,.,TRBJ2-3,TRBD1,TGTGCCAGCTCACGGGACAGGGTTCTGGATACGCAGTATTTT,CASSRDRVLDTQYF
TRBV11-2,.,TRBJ2-1,TRBD2,TGTGCCAGCAGCGGGTCCAGGACTAGCTCCTACAATGAGCAGTTCTTC,CASSGSRTSSYNEQFF
TRBV9,.,TRBJ1-2,.,TGTGCCAGCAGCGCAACGTGGCAGGGGAATGGCTACACCTTC,CASSATWQGNGYTF
TRBV5-8,.,TRBJ2-1,.,TGTGCCAGCAGCTTGGGGAGGGCGTCCTACAATGAGCAGTTCTTC,CASSLGRASYNEQFF
TRBV6-5,once,TRBJ2-1,TRBD1,TGTGCCAGCAGTTATCGGGACAGGTACAATGAGCAGTTCTTC,CASSYRDRYNEQFF
TRBV5-1,.,TRBJ2-5,TRBD1,TGCGCCAGCAGCCGGGGACAGGCGCAAGAGACCCAGTACTTC,CASSRGQAQETQYF
TRBV7-2,.,TRBJ1-5,.,TGTGCCAGCAGCCCGGGGCCAGGGATCCAGCATTTT,CASSPGPGIQHF
TRBV5-4,.,TRBJ2-3,.,TGTGCCAGCAGCTTGGCCGGATCTGCGGGAGATACGCAGTATTTT,CASSLAGSAGDTQYF
TRBV7-3,once,TRBJ1-5,TRBD1,TGTGCCAGCAGCTCCGGGACAGGGAACAATCAGCCCCAGCATTTT,CASSSGTGNNQPQHF
TRBV5-6,.,TRBJ2-4,.,TGTGCCAGCAAACTAAGGGGAAACATTCAGTACTTC,CASKLRGNIQYF
TRBV28,.,TRBJ1-2,.,TGTGCCAGCATCTCCCCGGGGGGTAACTATGGCTACACCTTC,CASISPGGNYGYTF
TRBV5-1,.,TRBJ2-5,.,TGCGCCAGCAGCTCAGGGACCGTAGGGGAGACCCAGTACTTC,CASSSGTVGETQYF
TRBV28,few,TRBJ1-2,.,TGTGCCAGCAGTCTCGACAGGCATGGCTACACCTTC,CASSLDRHGYTF
TRBV5-1,.,TRBJ2-2,.,TGCGCCAGCAGCTTGGCCGCTAGAGGGCCCGGGGAGCTGTTTTTT,CASSLAARGPGELFF
TRBV18,.,TRBJ1-2,.,TGTGCCAGCTCACCACCGCCGACTAGGGGTTATGGCTACACCTTC,CASSPPPTRGYGYTF
TRBV7-3,.,TRBJ2-3,.,TGTGCCAGCAGCCCTGGGGCAGGGTCAGATACGCAGTATTTT,CASSPGAGSDTQYF
TRBV28,.,TRBJ2-2,TRBD1,TGTGCCAGCAGTGGGACAGGGACCGGGGAGCTGTTTTTT,CASSGTGTGELFF
TRBV5-1,.,TRBJ2-5,TRBD2,TGCGCCAGCAGCTTGGCCGAGGGACTAGCGGGAGGCGGGCAGTACTTC,CASSLAEGLAGGGQYF
TRBV29-1,.,TRBJ2-5,.,TGCAGCGTTGTACGGGGGTCAGAGACCCAGTACTTC,CSVVRGSETQYF
TRBV7-7,once,TRBJ2-1,TRBD2,TGTGCCAGCAGCTTAGGGCTAGCGGGTAACAATGAGCAGTTCTTC,CASSLGLAGNNEQFF
TRBV9,.,TRBJ2-1,.,TGTGCCAGCAGCCCCCAAATCGTCGGGACAATCTCCTACAATGAGCAGTTCTTC,CASSPQIVGTISYNEQFF
TRBV30,once,TRBJ1-5,.,TGTGCCTGGGGACCATCGGCTAATCAGCCCCAGCATTTT,CAWGPSANQPQHF
TRBV28,.,TRBJ2-7,.,TGTGCCAGCAGTTTAGTCTCCCGGGTCAACTACGAGCAGTACTTC,CASSLVSRVNYEQYF
TRBV5-1,.,TRBJ1-2,.,TGCGCCAGCAGCTCCCGTCACGAAAAGGGCCAGGCCTATGGCTACACCTTC,CASSSRHEKGQAYGYTF
TRBV6-1,.,TRBJ1-5,.,TGTGCCAGCAGTGAAGCAAGGGATAGCAATCAGCCCCAGCATTTT,CASSEARDSNQPQHF
TRBV7-2,.,TRBJ1-3,.,TGTGCCAGCAGCTTAGTGGGGGGGTGGTCTGGAAACACCATATATTTT,CASSLVGGWSGNTIYF
TRBV5-1,.,TRBJ2-2,.,TGCGCCAGCCCCCAAGAGGGGCGTCGCACCGGGGAGCTGTTTTTT,CASPQEGRRTGELFF
TRBV6-1,few,TRBJ1-4,.,TGTGCCAGCAGTGAAGTGGCAGGGAGTAATGAAAAACTGTTTTTT,CASSEVAGSNEKLFF
TRBV11-2,.,TRBJ2-1,.,TGTGCCAGCAGCCGCATCAGGGGGAGGGCGAATGAGCAGTTCTTC,CASSRIRGRANEQFF
TRBV28,.,TRBJ2-1,.,TGTGCCAGCAGTTCAACTCGGGATGAGCAGTTCTTC,CASSSTRDEQFF
TRBV5-1,.,TRBJ2-3,.,TGCGCCAGCAGCTTGGCCCGAGGAGGAGGATTGACAGATACGCAGTATTTT,CASSLARGGGLTDTQYF